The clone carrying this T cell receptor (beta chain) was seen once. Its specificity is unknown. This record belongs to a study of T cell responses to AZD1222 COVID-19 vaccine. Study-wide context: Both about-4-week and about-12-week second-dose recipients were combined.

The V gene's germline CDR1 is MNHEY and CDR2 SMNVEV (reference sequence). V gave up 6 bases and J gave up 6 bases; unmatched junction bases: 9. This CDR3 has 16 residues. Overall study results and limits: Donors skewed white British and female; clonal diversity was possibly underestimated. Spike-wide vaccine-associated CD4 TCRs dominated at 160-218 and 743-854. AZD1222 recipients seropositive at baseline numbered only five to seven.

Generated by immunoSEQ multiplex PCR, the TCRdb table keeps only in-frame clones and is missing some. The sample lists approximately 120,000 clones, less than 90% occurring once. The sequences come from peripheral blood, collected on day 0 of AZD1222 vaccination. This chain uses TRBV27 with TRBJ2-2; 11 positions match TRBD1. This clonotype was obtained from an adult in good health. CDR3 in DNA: TGTGCCAGCAGACCTTCCGGGACAGGGGGTGCCGGGGAGCTGTTTTTT. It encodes CASRPSGTGGAGELFF.